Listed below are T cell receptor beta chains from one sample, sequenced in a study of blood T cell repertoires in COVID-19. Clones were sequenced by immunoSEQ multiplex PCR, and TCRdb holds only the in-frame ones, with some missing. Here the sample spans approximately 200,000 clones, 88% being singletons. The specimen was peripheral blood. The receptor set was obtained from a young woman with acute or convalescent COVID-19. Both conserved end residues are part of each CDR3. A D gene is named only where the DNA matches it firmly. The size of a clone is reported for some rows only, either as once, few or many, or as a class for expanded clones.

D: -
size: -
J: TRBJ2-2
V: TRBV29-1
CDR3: CSVGDRFTGELFF
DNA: TGCAGCGTTGGTGACAGATTTACCGGGGAGCTGTTTTTT

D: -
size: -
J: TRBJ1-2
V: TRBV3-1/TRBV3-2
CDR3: CASSQGLGASGYTF
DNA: TGTGCCAGCAGCCAAGGATTGGGGGCGAGTGGCTACACCTTC

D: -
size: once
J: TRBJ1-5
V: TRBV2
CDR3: CASRTDSGRVQPQHF
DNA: TGTGCCAGCCGGACGGACAGTGGGAGGGTGCAGCCCCAGCATTTT

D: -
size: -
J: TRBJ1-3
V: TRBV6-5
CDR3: CASVEVSGNTIYF
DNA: TGTGCCAGCGTAGAAGTCTCTGGAAACACCATATATTTT

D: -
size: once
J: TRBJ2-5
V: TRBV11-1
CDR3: CASSQQETQYF
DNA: TGTGCCAGCAGCCAGCAAGAGACCCAGTACTTC

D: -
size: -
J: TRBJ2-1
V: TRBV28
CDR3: CASTRDWSSYNEQFF
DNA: TGTGCCAGCACTCGGGACTGGAGCTCCTACAATGAGCAGTTCTTC

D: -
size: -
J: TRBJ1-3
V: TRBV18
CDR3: CASSPYSAAGNTIYF
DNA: TGTGCCAGCTCACCATATTCCGCAGCGGGAAACACCATATATTTT

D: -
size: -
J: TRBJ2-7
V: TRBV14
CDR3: CANRNSADGTSYEQYF
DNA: TGTGCCAACCGAAATTCTGCGGACGGGACTTCCTACGAGCAGTACTTC

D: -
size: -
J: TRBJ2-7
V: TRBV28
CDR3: CASRSPSNYEQYF
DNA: TGTGCCAGCAGGTCCCCTAGTAACTACGAGCAGTACTTC

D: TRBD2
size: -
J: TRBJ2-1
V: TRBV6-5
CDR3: CASSYSTGRASDEQFF
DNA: TGTGCCAGCAGTTACTCGACGGGGAGGGCCTCCGATGAGCAGTTCTTC

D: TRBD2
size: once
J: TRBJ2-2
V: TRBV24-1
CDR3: CATSDPLGTSGRTGELFF
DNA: TGTGCCACCAGTGACCCTTTGGGTACTAGCGGACGTACCGGGGAGCTGTTTTTT

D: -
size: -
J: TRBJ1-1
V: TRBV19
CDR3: CASSLGHPNTEAFF
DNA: TGTGCCAGTAGTCTGGGACACCCGAACACTGAAGCTTTCTTT

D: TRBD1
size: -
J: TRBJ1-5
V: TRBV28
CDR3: CASSYPGTGTNQPQHF
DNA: TGTGCCAGCAGTTATCCCGGGACAGGGACCAATCAGCCCCAGCATTTT

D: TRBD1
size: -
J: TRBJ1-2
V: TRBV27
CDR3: CASRPGTGLVPYGYTF
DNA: TGTGCCAGCAGACCCGGGACAGGACTCGTTCCCTATGGCTACACCTTC

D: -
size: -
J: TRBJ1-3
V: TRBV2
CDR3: CASSESPRNTIYF
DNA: TGTGCCAGCAGTGAATCCCCCAGAAACACCATATATTTT

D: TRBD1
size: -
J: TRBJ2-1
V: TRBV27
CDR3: CASSPGTGGSGWWFF
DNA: TGTGCCAGCAGCCCTGGGACAGGGGGTAGCGGGTGGTGGTTCTTC

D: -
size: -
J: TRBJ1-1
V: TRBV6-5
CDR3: CASGRQDTLRKAFF
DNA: TGTGCCAGCGGGCGGCAGGACACTCTTCGGAAAGCTTTCTTT

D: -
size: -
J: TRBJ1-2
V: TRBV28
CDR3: CASSSPGNGYGYTF
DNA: TGTGCCAGCAGTTCCCCCGGGAACGGCTATGGCTACACCTTC

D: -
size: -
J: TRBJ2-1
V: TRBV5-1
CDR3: CASSPSVSGNNEQFF
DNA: TGCGCCAGCAGCCCGAGTGTGTCGGGGAACAATGAGCAGTTCTTC

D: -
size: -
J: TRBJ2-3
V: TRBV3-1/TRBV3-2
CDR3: CASSPASPPDTQYF
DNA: TGTGCCAGCAGCCCCGCTAGTCCCCCAGATACGCAGTATTTT

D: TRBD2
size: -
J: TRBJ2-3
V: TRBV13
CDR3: CASSSGLAGALTQYF
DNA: TGTGCCAGCAGCTCGGGACTAGCGGGTGCACTAACGCAGTATTTT

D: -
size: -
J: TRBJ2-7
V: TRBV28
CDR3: CASTSTGLEQYF
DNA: TGTGCCAGCACCTCAACAGGGCTCGAGCAGTACTTC

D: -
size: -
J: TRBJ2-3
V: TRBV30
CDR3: CAWRGGVSTDTQYF
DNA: TGTGCCTGGAGAGGCGGGGTCAGCACAGATACGCAGTATTTT

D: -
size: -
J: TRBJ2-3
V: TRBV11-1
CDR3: CASSLGLFDTQYF
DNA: TGTGCCAGCAGCTTAGGGCTTTTCGATACGCAGTATTTT

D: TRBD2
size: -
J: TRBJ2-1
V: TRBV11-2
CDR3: CASSQSGLAGGPEQFF
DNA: TGTGCCAGCAGCCAAAGCGGGCTAGCGGGAGGGCCCGAGCAGTTCTTC

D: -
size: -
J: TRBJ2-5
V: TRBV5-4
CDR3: CASSLRQVGETQYF
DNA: TGTGCCAGCAGCTTGCGACAGGTTGGGGAGACCCAGTACTTC

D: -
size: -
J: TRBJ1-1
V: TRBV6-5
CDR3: CASKFGEGNTEAFF
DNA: TGTGCCAGCAAATTTGGGGAGGGAAACACTGAAGCTTTCTTT

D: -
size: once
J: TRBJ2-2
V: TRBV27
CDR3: CASSTQAYTGELFF
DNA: TGTGCCAGCAGCACCCAGGCTTACACCGGGGAGCTGTTTTTT

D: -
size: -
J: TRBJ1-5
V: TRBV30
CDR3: CAWSVGGQKHF
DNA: TGTGCCTGGAGTGTCGGCGGACAGAAACATTTT

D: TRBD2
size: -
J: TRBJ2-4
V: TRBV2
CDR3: CASGTSIDIQYF
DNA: TGTGCCAGCGGGACTAGTATTGACATTCAGTACTTC

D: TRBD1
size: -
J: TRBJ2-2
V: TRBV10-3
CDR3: CATGDRQTNTGELFF
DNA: TGTGCCACCGGGGACAGGCAGACGAACACCGGGGAGCTGTTTTTT

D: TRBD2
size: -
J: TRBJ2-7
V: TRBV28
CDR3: CASTGSGSSYEQYF
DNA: TGTGCCAGCACAGGGAGCGGGAGCTCCTACGAGCAGTACTTC

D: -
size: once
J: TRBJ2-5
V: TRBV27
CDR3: CASSTLGWETQYF
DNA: TGTGCCAGCAGTACACTAGGTTGGGAGACCCAGTACTTC

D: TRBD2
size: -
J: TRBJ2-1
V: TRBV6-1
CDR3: CASSEEGTTFVSRFF
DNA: TGTGCCAGCAGTGAAGAGGGGACTACTTTCGTTTCGCGGTTCTTC

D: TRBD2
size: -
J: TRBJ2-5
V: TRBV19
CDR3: CASSPRTGGETQYF
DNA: TGTGCCAGTAGCCCCCGGACGGGGGGAGAGACCCAGTACTTC

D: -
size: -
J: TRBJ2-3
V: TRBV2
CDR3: CASSDQIKDTQYF
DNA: TGTGCCAGCAGTGACCAGATAAAAGATACGCAGTATTTT

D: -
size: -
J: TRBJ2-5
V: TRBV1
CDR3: CTSSQRLAVRETQYF
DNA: TGCACCAGCAGCCAAAGGCTAGCGGTCCGAGAGACCCAGTACTTC

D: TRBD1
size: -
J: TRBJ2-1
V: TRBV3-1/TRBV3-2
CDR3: CASSLGQGDEQFF
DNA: TGTGCCAGCAGCCTTGGACAGGGCGATGAGCAGTTCTTC

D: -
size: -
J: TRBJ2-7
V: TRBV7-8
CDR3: CASSLGDEQYF
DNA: TGTGCCAGCAGCTTAGGCGACGAGCAGTACTTC

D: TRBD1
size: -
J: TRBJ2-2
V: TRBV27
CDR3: CAARGTGGTGELFF
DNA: TGTGCCGCCAGAGGGACAGGGGGTACCGGGGAGCTGTTTTTT

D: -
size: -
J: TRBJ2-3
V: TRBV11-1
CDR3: CASSLLASDTQYF
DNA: TGTGCCAGCAGCCTACTAGCATCAGATACGCAGTATTTT

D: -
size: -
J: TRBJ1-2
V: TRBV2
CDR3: CASSRGGQLAYGYTF
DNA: TGTGCCAGCAGCCGAGGAGGACAGCTGGCCTATGGCTACACCTTC

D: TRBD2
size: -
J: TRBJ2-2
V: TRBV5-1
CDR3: CASSLQGGLAGGSGELFF
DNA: TGCGCCAGCAGCTTGCAGGGGGGACTAGCGGGAGGGAGTGGGGAGCTGTTTTTT

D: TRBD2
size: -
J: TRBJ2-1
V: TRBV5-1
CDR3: CASSIPSGSREQFF
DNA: TGCGCCAGCAGCATCCCTAGCGGGAGTCGTGAGCAGTTCTTC

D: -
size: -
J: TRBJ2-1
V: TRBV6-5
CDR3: CASRNNYNEQFF
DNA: TGTGCCAGCCGTAACAACTACAATGAGCAGTTCTTC

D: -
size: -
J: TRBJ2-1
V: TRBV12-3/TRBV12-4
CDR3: CASRRDNEQFF
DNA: TGTGCCAGCAGACGGGACAATGAGCAGTTCTTC

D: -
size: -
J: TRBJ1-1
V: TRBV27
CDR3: CASSLGAGAEAFF
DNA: TGTGCCAGCAGTTTAGGGGCAGGCGCAGAAGCTTTCTTT

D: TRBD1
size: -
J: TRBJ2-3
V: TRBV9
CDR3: CASSRQGGEDTQYF
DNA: TGTGCCAGCAGCCGACAGGGCGGAGAAGATACGCAGTATTTT

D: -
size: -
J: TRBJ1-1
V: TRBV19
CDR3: CASSNRVLAMDTEAFF
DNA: TGTGCCAGTAGTAACCGGGTTCTGGCTATGGACACTGAAGCTTTCTTT

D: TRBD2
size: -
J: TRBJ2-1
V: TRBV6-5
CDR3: CASSYSQPGLGNEQFF
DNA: TGTGCCAGCAGTTACTCGCAACCCGGACTAGGCAATGAGCAGTTCTTC

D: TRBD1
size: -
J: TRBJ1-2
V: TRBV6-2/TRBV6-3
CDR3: CASSFWDRQYGYTF
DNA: TGTGCCAGCAGTTTTTGGGACAGACAATATGGCTACACCTTC

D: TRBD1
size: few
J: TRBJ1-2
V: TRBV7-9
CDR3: CASSLASKAGQGYGYTF
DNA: TGTGCCAGCAGCTTAGCGTCAAAGGCGGGACAGGGGTACGGCTACACCTTC

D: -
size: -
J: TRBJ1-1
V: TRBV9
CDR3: CASSPRTDISNTEAFF
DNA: TGTGCCAGCAGCCCCAGGACTGATATTTCGAACACTGAAGCTTTCTTT

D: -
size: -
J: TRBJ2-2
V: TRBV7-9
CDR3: CASSLGRGELFF
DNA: TGTGCCAGCAGCTTAGGCAGGGGGGAGCTGTTTTTT

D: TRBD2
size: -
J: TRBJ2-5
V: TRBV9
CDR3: CASSPTGGSAKKTQYF
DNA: TGTGCCAGCAGCCCCACGGGGGGAAGCGCCAAGAAGACCCAGTACTTC

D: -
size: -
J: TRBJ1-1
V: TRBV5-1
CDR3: CASSLVGDTEAFF
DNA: TGCGCCAGCAGCTTGGTAGGGGACACTGAAGCTTTCTTT